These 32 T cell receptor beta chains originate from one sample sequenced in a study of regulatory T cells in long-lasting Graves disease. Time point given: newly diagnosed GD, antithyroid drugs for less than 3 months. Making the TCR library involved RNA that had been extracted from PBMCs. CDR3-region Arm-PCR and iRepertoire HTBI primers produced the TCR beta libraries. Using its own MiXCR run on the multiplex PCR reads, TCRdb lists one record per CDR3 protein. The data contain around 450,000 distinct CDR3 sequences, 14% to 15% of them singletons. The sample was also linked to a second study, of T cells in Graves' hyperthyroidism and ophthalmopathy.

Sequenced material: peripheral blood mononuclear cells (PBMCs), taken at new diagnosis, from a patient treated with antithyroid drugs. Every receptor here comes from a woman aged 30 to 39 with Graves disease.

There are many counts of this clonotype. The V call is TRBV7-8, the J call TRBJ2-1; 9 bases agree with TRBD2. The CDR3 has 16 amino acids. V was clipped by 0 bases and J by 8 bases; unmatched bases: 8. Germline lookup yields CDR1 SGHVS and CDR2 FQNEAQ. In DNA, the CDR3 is TGTGCCAGCAGCTTAGCGGGGCTAGCGGGATTGTATGAGCAGTTCTTC. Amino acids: CASSLAGLAGLYEQFF.

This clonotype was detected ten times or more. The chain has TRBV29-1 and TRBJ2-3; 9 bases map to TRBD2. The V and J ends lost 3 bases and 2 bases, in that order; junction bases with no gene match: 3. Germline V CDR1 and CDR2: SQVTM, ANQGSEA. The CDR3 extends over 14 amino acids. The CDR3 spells CSVDPSGITDTQYF. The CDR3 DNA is TGCAGCGTTGATCCTAGCGGGATCACAGATACGCAGTATTTT.

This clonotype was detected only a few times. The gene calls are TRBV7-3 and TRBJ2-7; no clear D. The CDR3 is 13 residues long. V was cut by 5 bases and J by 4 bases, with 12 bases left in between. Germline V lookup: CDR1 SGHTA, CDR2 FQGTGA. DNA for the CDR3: TGTGCCAGCAGCCTCGACCCCCGTTACGAGCAGTACTTC. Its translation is CASSLDPRYEQYF.

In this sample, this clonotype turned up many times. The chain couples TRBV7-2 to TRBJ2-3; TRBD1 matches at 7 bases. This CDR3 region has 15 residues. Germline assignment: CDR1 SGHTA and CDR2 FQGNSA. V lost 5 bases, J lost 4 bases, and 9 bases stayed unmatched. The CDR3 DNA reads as TGTGCCAGCAGCCGGACAGGACATTCTGCAGATACGCAGTATTTT. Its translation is CASSRTGHSADTQYF.

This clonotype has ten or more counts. CDR3: CASSLPGQSYEQYF. CDR3 coding DNA: TGTGCCAGCAGTCTACCGGGACAGAGCTACGAGCAGTACTTC. This chain uses TRBV12-3 or TRBV12-4 with TRBJ2-7; 7 bases are a match to TRBD1. The trim removed 5 bases at V and 3 bases at J, leaving 7 bases unmatched. The CDR3 has 14 amino acids.

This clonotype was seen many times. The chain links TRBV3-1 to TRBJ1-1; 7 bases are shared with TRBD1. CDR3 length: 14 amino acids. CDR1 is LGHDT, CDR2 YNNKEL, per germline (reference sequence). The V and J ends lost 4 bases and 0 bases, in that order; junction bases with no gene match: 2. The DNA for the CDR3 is TGTGCCAGCAGCCCACAGGGGTTGAACACTGAAGCTTTCTTT. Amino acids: CASSPQGLNTEAFF.

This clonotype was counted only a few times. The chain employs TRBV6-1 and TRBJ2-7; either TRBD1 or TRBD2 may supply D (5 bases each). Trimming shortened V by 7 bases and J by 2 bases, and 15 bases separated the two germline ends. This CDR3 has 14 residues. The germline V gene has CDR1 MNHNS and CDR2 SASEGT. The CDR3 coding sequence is TGTGCCAGCAATTTCCTCGGGGCGACCTACGAGCAGTACTTC. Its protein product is CASNFLGATYEQYF.

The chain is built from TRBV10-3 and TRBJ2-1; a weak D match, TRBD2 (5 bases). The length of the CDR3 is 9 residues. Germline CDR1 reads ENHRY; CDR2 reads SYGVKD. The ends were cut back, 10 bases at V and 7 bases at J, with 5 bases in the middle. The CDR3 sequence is CATGNEQFF. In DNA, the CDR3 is TGTGCCACGGGGAATGAGCAGTTCTTC.

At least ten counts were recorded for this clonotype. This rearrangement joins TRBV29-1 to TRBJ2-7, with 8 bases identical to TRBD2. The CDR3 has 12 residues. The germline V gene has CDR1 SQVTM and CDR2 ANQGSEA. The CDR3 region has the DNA TGCACTGCCACGGGACTAGCCTACGAGCAGTACTTC. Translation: CTATGLAYEQYF.

The CDR3 nucleotides read TGCAGTGCTAGAGCGCGGGAGTCTAGCACAGATACGCAGTATTTT. Amino acids: CSARARESSTDTQYF. V gene TRBV20-1 combines with J gene TRBJ2-3; 7 positions agree with TRBD2. V was clipped by 1 base and J by 0 bases; unmatched bases: 4. The CDR3 has 15 residues. Per the germline V gene, CDR1 is DFQATT and CDR2 is SNEGSKA (reference sequence).

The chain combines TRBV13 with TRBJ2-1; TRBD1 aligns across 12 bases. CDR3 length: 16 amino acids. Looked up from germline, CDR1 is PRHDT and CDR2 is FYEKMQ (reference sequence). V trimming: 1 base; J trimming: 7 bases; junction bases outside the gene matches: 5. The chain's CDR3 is CASSLAGTGGSNEQFF. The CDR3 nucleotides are TGTGCCAGCAGCTTAGCCGGGACAGGGGGCTCGAATGAGCAGTTCTTC.

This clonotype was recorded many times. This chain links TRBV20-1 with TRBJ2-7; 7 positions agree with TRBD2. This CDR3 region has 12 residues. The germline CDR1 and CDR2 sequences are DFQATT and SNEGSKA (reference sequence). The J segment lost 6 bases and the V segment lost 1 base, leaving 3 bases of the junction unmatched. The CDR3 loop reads CSARVLAAEQYF. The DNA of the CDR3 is TGCAGTGCTAGAGTTCTAGCGGCCGAGCAGTACTTC.

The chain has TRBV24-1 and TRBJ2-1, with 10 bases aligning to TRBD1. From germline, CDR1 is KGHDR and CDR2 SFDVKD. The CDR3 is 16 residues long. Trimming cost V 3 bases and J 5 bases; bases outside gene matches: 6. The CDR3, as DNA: TGTGCCACCAGTGATCCGACAGGGGGCTTAAACAATGAGCAGTTCTTC. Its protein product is CATSDPTGGLNNEQFF.

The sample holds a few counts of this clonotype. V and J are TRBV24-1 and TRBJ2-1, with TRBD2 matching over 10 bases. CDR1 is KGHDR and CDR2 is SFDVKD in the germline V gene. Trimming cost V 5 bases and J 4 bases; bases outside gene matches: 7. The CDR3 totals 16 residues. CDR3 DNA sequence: TGTGCCACCAGTGCCTCACTAGCGGGATTGTACAATGAGCAGTTCTTC. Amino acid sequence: CATSASLAGLYNEQFF.

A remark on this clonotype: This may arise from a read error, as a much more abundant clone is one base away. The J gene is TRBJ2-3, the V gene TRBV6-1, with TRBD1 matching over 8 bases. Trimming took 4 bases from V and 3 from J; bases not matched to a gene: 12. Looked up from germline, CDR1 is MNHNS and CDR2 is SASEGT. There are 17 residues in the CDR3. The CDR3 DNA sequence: TGTGCCAGCAGTGTACCGGGCCAGGGGGCTTGTACAGATACGCAGTATTTT. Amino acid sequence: CASSVPGQGACTDTQYF.

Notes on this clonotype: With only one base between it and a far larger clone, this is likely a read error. The CDR3, as DNA: TGTGCCAGCAGCCTCCTCGGTAGCGGGACCTTTAATGAGCAGTACTTC. Its translation is CASSLLGSGTFNEQYF. This sequence joins TRBV7-9 and TRBJ2-5, with TRBD2 identical over 8 bases. This CDR3 spans 16 amino acids. With V trimmed by 5 bases and J by 11 bases, 19 bases remained unmatched. Germline CDR1 is SEHNR and CDR2 is FQNEAQ (reference sequence). The whole variable domain, remainder taken from reference TRBV7-9 and TRBJ2-5, is DTGVSQNPRHKITKRGQNVTFRCDPISEHNRLYWYRQTLGQGPEFLTYFQNEAQLEKSRLLSDRFSAERPKGSFSTLEIQRTEQGDSAMYLCASSLLGSGTFNEQYFGPGTRLLVL.

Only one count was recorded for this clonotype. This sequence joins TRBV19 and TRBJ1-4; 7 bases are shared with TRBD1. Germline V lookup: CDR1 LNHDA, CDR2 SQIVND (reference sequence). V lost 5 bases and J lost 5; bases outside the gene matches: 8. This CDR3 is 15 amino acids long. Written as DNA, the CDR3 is TGTGCCAGTAGTCCCAGGGACAGTCCAAATGAAAAACTGTTTTTT. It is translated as CASSPRDSPNEKLFF.

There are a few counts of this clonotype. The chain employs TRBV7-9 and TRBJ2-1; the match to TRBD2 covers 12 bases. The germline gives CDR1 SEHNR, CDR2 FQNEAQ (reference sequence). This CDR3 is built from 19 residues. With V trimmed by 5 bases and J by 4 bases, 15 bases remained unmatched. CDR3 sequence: CASSGPRTRTSGKYNEQFF. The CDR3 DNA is TGTGCCAGCAGCGGCCCAAGAACTCGGACTAGCGGGAAGTACAATGAGCAGTTCTTC.

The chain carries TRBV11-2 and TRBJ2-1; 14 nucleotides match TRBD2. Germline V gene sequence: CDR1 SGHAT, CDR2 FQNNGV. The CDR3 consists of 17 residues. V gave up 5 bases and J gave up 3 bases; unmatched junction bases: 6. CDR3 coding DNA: TGTGCCAGCAGCCCCGGGACTAGCGGGAGCCTCTACAATGAGCAGTTCTTC. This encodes CASSPGTSGSLYNEQFF.

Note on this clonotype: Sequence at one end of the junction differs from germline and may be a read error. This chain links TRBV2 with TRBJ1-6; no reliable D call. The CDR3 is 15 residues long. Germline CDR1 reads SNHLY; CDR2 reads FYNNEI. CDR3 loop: CASSQDPSYNSPLHF. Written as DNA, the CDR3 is TGCGCCAGCAGCCAAGACCCCTCCTATAATTCACCCCTCCACTTT.

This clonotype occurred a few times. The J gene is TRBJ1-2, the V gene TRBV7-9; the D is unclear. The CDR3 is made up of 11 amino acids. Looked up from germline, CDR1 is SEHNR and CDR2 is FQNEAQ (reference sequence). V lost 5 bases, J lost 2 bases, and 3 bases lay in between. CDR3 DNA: TGTGCCAGCAGCGCCAACTATGGCTACACCTTC. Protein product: CASSANYGYTF.

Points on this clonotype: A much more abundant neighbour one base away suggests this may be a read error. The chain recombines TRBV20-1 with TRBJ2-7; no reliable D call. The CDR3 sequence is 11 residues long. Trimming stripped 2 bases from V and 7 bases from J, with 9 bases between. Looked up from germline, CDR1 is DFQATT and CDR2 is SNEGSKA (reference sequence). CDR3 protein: CSARRNNEQYF. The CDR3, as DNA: TGCAGTGCTAGACGTAACAATGAGCAGTACTTC.

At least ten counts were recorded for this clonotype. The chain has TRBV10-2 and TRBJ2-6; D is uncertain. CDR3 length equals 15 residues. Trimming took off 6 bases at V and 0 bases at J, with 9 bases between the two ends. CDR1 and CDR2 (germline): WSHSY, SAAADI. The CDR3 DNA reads TGCGCCAGCAGGGCACAGCGCTCTGGGGCCAACGTCCTGACTTTC. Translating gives CASRAQRSGANVLTF.

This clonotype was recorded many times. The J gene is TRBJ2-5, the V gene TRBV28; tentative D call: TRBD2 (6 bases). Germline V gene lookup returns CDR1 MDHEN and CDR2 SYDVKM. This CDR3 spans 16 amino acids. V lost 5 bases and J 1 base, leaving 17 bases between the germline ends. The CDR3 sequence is CASSPPGGGLQETQYF. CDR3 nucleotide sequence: TGTGCCAGCAGTCCGCCAGGTGGGGGACTCCAAGAGACCCAGTACTTC.

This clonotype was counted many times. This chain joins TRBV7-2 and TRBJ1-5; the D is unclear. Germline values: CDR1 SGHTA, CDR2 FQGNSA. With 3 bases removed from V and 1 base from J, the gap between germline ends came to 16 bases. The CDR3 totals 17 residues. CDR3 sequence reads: CASSFFAAVTSNQPQHF. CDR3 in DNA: TGTGCCAGCAGCTTTTTTGCGGCGGTCACAAGCAATCAGCCCCAGCATTTT. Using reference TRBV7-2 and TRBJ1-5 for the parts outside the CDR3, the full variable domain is GAGVSQSPSNKVTEKGKDVELRCDPISGHTALYWYRQSLGQGLEFLIYFQGNSAPDKSGLPSDRFSAERTGGSVSTLTIQRTQQEDSAVYLCASSFFAAVTSNQPQHFGDGTRLSIL.

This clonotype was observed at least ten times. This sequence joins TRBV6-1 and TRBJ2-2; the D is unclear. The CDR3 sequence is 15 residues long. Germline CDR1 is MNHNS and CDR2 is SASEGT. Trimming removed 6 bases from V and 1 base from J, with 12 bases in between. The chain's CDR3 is CASRPSGGNTGELFF. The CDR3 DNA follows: TGTGCCAGCAGGCCATCGGGCGGGAACACCGGGGAGCTGTTTTTT.

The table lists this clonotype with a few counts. The CDR3 loop is CASSDRTSGANVLTF. The CDR3 nucleotides read TGTGCCAGCAGTGATAGAACCTCTGGGGCCAACGTCCTGACTTTC. The rearrangement joins TRBV6-4 to TRBJ2-6; D gene uncertain. The germline V gene has CDR1 MRHNA and CDR2 SNTAGT. The CDR3 has 15 residues. Trimming removed 3 bases from V and 0 bases from J, with 6 bases in between.

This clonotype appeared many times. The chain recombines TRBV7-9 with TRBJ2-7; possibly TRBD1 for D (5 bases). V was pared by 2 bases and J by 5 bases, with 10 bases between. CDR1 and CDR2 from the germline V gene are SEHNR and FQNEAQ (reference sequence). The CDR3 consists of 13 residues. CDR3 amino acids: CASSLQQDHEQYF. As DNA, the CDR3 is TGTGCCAGCAGCTTACAACAGGACCACGAGCAGTACTTC.

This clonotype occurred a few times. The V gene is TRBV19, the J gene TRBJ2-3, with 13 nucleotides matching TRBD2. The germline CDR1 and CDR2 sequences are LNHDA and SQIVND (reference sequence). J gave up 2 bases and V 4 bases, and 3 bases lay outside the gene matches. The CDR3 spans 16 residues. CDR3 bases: TGTGCCAGTAGTAGGGGACTAGCGGGACCCACAGATACGCAGTATTTT. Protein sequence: CASSRGLAGPTDTQYF.

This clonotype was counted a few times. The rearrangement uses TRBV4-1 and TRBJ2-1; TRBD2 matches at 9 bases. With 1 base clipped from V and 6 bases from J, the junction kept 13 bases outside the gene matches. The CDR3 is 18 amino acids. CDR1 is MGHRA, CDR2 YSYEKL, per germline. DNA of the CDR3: TGCGCCAGCAGCCAAGTTCAATTCGGCGGGAGGGCCCGCAATGAGCAGTTCTTC. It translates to CASSQVQFGGRARNEQFF.

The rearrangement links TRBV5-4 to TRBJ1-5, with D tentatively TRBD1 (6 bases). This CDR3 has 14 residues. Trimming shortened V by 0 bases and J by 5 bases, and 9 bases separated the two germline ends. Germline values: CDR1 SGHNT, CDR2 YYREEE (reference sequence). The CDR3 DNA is TGTGCCAGCAGCTTGGACAGGGCCCATCAGCCCCAGCATTTT. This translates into CASSLDRAHQPQHF.

In DNA form, the CDR3 reads TGCAGTGCTAGGGTTAGCGAGACCACAGATACGCAGTATTTT. This encodes CSARVSETTDTQYF. J is TRBJ2-3 and V is TRBV20-1, with a tentative D call TRBD2 (5 bases). This CDR3 region has 14 residues. Trimming left V 3 bases short and J 2 bases short, with 12 bases between. Germline V gene data show CDR1 as DFQATT and CDR2 as SNEGSKA (reference sequence).